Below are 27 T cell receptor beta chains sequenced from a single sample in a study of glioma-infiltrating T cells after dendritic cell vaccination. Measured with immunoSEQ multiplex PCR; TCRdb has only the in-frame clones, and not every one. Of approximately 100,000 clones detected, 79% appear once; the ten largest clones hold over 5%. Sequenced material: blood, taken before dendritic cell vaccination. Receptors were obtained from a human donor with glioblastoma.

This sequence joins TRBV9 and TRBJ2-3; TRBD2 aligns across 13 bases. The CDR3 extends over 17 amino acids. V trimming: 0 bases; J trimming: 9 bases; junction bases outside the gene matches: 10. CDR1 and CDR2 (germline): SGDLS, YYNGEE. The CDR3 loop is CASSVDGTSGVIKTQYF. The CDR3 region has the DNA TGTGCCAGCAGCGTAGACGGGACTAGCGGGGTCATAAAGACGCAGTATTTT.

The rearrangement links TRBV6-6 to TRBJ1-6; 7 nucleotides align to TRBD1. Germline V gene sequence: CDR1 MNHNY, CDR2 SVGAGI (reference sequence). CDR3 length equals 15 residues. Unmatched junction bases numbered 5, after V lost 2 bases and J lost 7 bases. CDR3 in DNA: TGTGCCAGCAGTTACACGAGACAGGGAAATTCACCCCTCCACTTT. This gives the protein CASSYTRQGNSPLHF.

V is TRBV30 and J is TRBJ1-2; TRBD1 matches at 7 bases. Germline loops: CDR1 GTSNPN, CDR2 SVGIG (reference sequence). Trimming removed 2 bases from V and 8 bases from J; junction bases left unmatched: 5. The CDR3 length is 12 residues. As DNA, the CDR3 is TGTGCCTGGAGTCCCCAGGGGGAGGGCTACACCTTC. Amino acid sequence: CAWSPQGEGYTF.

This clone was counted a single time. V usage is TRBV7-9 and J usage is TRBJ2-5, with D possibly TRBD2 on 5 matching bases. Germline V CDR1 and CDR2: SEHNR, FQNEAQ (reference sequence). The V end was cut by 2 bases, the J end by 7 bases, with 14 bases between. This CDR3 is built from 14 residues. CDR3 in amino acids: CASSLTVAAGTQYF. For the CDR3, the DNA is TGTGCCAGCAGCTTAACGGTGGCGGCGGGGACCCAGTACTTC.

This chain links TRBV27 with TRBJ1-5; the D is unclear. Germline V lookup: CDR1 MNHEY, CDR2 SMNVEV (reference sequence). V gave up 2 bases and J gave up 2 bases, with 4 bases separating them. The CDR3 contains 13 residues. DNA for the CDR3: TGTGCCAGCAGTTTAATCGGCAATCAGCCCCAGCATTTT. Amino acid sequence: CASSLIGNQPQHF.

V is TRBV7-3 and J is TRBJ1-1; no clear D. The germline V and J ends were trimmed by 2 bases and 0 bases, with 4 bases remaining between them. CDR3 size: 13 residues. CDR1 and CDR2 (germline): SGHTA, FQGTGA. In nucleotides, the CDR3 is TGTGCCAGCAGCTTAGAGCTGAACACTGAAGCTTTCTTT. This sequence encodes CASSLELNTEAFF.

CDR3 coding DNA: TGTGCCAGCAGTTTATTTAAGGGGGGGAATTCACCCCTCCACTTT. Translation: CASSLFKGGNSPLHF. The chain combines TRBV28 with TRBJ1-6, with D maybe TRBD1 (6 bases). The CDR3 has 15 residues. V lost 1 base and J lost 7, with 11 bases in between. Germline CDR1 and CDR2: MDHEN and SYDVKM. Based on the CDR3 plus reference TRBV28 and TRBJ1-6, the full variable domain is DVKVTQSSRYLVKRTGEKVFLECVQDMDHENMFWYRQDPGLGLRLIYFSYDVKMKEKGDIPEGYSVSREKKERFSLILESASTNQTSMYLCASSLFKGGNSPLHFGNGTRLTVT.

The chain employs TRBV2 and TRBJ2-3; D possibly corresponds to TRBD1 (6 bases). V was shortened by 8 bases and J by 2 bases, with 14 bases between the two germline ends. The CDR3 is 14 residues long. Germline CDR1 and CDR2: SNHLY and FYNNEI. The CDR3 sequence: CASLVGTNTDTQYF. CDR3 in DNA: TGTGCCAGCCTGGTGGGGACAAACACAGATACGCAGTATTTT.

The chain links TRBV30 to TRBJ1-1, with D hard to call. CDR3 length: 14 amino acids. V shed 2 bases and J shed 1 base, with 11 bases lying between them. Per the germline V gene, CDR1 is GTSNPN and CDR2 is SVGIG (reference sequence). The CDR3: CAWSSLAPNTEAFF. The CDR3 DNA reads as TGTGCCTGGAGTAGCCTAGCCCCGAACACTGAAGCTTTCTTT.

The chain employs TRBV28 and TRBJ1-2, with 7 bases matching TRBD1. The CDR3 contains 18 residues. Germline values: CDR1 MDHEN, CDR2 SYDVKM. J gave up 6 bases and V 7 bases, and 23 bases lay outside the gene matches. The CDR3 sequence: CASMPPSLGQGGFDGYTF. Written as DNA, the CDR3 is TGTGCCAGCATGCCTCCCTCTCTGGGGCAGGGGGGTTTTGATGGCTACACCTTC.

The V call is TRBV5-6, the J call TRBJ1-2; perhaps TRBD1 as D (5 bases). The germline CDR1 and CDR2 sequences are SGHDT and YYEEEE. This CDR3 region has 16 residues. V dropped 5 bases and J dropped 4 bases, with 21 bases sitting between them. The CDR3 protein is CASRGLGGVQGYGYTF. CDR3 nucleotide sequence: TGTGCCAGCAGGGGACTTGGGGGAGTCCAGGGCTATGGCTACACCTTC.

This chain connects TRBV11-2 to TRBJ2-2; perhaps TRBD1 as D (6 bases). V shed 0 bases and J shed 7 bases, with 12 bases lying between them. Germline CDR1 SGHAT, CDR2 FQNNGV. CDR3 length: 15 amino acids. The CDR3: CASSLEGGQIGELFF. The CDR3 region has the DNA TGTGCCAGCAGCTTAGAAGGGGGACAAATCGGGGAGCTGTTTTTT.

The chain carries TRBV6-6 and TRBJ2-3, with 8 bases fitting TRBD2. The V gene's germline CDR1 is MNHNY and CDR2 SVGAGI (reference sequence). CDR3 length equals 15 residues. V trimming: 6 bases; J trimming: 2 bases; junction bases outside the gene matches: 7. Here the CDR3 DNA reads TGTGCCAGCAGGGGAGCGGGAGCGAACACAGATACGCAGTATTTT. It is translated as CASRGAGANTDTQYF.

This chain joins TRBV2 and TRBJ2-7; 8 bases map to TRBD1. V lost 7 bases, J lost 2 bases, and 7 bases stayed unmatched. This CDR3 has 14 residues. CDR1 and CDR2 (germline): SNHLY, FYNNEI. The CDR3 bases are TGTGCCAGCAAACCCGGGACAGGAGCCTACGAGCAGTACTTC. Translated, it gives CASKPGTGAYEQYF.

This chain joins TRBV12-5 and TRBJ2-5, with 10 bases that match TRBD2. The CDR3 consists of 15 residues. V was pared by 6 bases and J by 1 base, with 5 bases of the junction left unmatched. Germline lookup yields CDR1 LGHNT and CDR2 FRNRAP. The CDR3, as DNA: TGTGCTAGTGGAGCCCGGACTAGCGGCCAAGAGACCCAGTACTTC. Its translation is CASGARTSGQETQYF. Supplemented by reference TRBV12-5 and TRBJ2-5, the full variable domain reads DARVTQTPRHKVTEMGQEVTMRCQPILGHNTVFWYRQTMMQGLELLAYFRNRAPLDDSGMPKDRFSAEMPDATLATLKIQPSEPRDSAVYFCASGARTSGQETQYFGPGTRLLVL.

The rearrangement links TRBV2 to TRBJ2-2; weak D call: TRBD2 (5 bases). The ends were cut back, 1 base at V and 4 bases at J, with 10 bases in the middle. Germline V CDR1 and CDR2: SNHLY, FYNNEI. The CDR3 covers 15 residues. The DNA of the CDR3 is TGTGCCAGCAGTGAAGTGGCAGGAGGCACCGGGGAGCTGTTTTTT. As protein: CASSEVAGGTGELFF.

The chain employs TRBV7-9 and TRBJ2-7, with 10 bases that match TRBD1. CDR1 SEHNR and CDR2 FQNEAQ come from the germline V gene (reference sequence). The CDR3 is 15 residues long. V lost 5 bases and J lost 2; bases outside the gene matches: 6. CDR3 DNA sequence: TGTGCCAGCAGCAACCGGGACAGGGGCCCCTACGAGCAGTACTTC. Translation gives CASSNRDRGPYEQYF.

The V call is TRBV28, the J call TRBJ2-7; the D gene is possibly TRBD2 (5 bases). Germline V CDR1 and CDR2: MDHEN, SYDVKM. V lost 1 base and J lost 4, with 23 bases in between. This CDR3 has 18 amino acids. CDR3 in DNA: TGTGCCAGCAGTTTATTTTCCCTCCGGGTTATCGGGATATACGAGCAGTACTTC. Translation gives CASSLFSLRVIGIYEQYF.

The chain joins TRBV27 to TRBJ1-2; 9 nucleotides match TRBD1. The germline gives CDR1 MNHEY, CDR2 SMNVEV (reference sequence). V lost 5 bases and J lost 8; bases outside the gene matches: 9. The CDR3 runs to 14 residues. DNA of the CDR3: TGTGCCAGCAGTCGGACAGGGGAGTCAAGCGGCTACACCTTC. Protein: CASSRTGESSGYTF.

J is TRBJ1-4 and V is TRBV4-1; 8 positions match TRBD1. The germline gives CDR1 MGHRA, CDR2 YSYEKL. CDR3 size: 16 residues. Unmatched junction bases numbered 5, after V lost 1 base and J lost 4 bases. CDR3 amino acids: CASSQVRDRLNEKLFF. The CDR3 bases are TGCGCCAGCAGCCAAGTGAGGGACAGGCTTAATGAAAAACTGTTTTTT.

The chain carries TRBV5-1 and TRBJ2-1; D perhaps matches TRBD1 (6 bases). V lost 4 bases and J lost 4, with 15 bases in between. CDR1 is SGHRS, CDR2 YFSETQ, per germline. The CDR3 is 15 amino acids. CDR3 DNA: TGCGCCAGCAGCAGAGGTTACAGGGTTTACAATGAGCAGTTCTTC. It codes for CASSRGYRVYNEQFF.

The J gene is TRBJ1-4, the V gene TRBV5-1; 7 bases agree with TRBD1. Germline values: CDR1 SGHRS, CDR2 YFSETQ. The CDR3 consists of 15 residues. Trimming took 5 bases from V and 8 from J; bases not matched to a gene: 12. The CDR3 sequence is CASSKEGAPGEKLFF. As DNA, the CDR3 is TGCGCCAGCAGTAAAGAGGGGGCGCCGGGAGAAAAACTGTTTTTT.

The CDR3 DNA sequence: TGTGCCAGCGCCTCCAGGGTCGGAGCTAACTATGGCTACACCTTC. It codes for CASASRVGANYGYTF. The gene calls are TRBV2 and TRBJ1-2; maybe TRBD1 (5 bases). Germline loops: CDR1 SNHLY, CDR2 FYNNEI. This CDR3 region has 15 residues. V was trimmed by 8 bases and J by 0 bases, leaving 16 bases between them. Supplemented by reference TRBV2 and TRBJ1-2, the full variable domain reads EPEVTQTPSHQVTQMGQEVILRCVPISNHLYFYWYRQILGQKVEFLVSFYNNEISEKSEIFDDQFSVERPDGSNFTLKIRSTKLEDSAMYFCASASRVGANYGYTFGSGTRLTVV.

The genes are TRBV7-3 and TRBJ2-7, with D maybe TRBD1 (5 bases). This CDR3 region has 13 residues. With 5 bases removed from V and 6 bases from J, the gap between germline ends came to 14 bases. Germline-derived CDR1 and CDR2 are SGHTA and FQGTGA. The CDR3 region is CASSRYGGAEQYF. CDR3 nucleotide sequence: TGTGCCAGCAGCCGTTATGGTGGGGCCGAGCAGTACTTC.

DNA for the CDR3: TGTGCCAGTAACCTACCATCGGCAACTAATGAAAAACTGTTTTTT. Its translation: CASNLPSATNEKLFF. The chain has TRBV19 and TRBJ1-4; D unresolved. V lost 7 bases and J 0 bases, leaving 12 bases between the germline ends. The CDR3 is 15 amino acids. Germline V lookup: CDR1 LNHDA, CDR2 SQIVND (reference sequence).

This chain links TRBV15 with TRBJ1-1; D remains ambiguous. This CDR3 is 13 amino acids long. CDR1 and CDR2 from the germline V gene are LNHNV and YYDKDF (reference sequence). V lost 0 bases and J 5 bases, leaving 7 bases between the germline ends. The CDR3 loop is CATSRDRGTEAFF. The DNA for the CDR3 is TGTGCCACCAGCAGAGATCGAGGGACTGAAGCTTTCTTT.

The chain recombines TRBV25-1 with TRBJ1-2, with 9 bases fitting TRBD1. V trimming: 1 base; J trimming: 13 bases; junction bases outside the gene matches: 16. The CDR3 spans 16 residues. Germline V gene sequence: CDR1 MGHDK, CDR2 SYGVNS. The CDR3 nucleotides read TGTGCCAGCAGTGAATTCGGAACAGGGGGCGGCAGATTCCTCACCTTC. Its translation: CASSEFGTGGGRFLTF.